This passage covers 10 T cell receptor beta chains from one sample sequenced in a study of T-cell memory formation after mild COVID-19. Via MiXCR, TCRdb re-called the 5' RACE reads, giving one row per CDR3 protein. The sample gives over 350,000 distinct CDR3 sequences, 20% to 25% of which show up once; around 8.7% is in the top ten. The sequencing sample was made of PBMCs or a T cell subset sorted from them (not recorded which). The receptors were gathered from an adult woman who had mild COVID-19 (a few samples of this study predate the infection). Cell type and time point are not known.

This clonotype occurred a few times. The rearrangement links TRBV6-5 to TRBJ2-7, with TRBD2 matching over 7 bases. The CDR3 length is 16 residues. The germline V gene encodes CDR1 MNHEY and CDR2 SVGAGI. After removal of 0 bases from V and 0 bases from J, the junction contained 5 bases not matched to a gene. The CDR3 DNA reads TGTGCCAGCAGTTACTCTGGAGCGGGGTACTCCTACGAGCAGTACTTC. This encodes CASSYSGAGYSYEQYF.

This clonotype turned up a few times. The chain joins TRBV20-1 to TRBJ1-6; no clear D gene. Trimming shortened V by 0 bases and J by 8 bases, and 14 bases separated the two germline ends. The CDR3 totals 15 residues. The germline CDR1 and CDR2 sequences are DFQATT and SNEGSKA (reference sequence). As DNA, the CDR3 is TGCAGTGCTAGAGAACCGAACCCCAGTGATTCACCCCTCCACTTT. This sequence encodes CSAREPNPSDSPLHF.

J is TRBJ2-7 and V is TRBV20-1, with TRBD1 matching over 7 bases. This CDR3 has 15 amino acids. Germline lookup yields CDR1 DFQATT and CDR2 SNEGSKA (reference sequence). Germline trimming cut 1 base from V and 5 bases from J; bases unmatched to any gene: 11. The CDR3, as DNA: TGCAGTGCTAGAGCATGGGGACAGCAGGTCCACGAGCAGTACTTC. This codes for CSARAWGQQVHEQYF.

This clonotype is a singleton in its sample. This sequence joins TRBV6-4 and TRBJ1-5, with 8 bases lining up with TRBD1. J gave up 4 bases and V 1 base, and 15 bases lay outside the gene matches. CDR3 length equals 19 residues. Germline V gives CDR1 MRHNA, CDR2 SNTAGT. The CDR3: CASSDLSQGAGRSNQPQHF. The CDR3 region has the DNA TGTGCCAGCAGTGACTTGAGTCAGGGGGCGGGCAGGAGTAATCAGCCCCAGCATTTT.

The V and J genes are TRBV6-2 or TRBV6-3 and TRBJ2-3; D is unclear. Trimming took 3 bases from V and 6 from J, leaving 13 bases between them. Germline CDR1 is MNHEY and CDR2 is SVGEGT. The CDR3 totals 14 residues. The CDR3 here is CASSYTSPADTQYF. CDR3 nucleotide sequence: TGTGCCAGCAGTTATACATCTCCGGCGGATACGCAGTATTTT.

This clonotype was detected only a few times. The V and J genes are TRBV2 and TRBJ2-2; 10 nucleotides line up with TRBD1. V gave up 5 bases and J gave up 1 base; unmatched junction bases: 1. Per germline, CDR1 SNHLY and CDR2 FYNNEI. The CDR3 extends over 15 amino acids. The CDR3 here is CASSWTGGNTGELFF. CDR3 nucleotides: TGTGCCAGCAGTTGGACAGGGGGGAACACCGGGGAGCTGTTTTTT.

This chain connects TRBV4-1 to TRBJ1-1; TRBD1 is a possible D gene (6 bases). The CDR3 length is 14 residues. The germline V and J ends were trimmed by 0 bases and 10 bases, with 15 bases remaining between them. CDR1 and CDR2 from the germline V gene are MGHRA and YSYEKL. The CDR3 DNA reads TGCGCCAGCAGCCAAGATAGCCAGGGGCGGCTAGCTTTCTTT. Translation: CASSQDSQGRLAFF.

The rearrangement links TRBV5-1 to TRBJ2-1, with 8 nucleotides matching TRBD2. V dropped 0 bases and J dropped 4; count of bases not matched to a gene: 6. The germline V gene encodes CDR1 SGHRS and CDR2 YFSETQ. CDR3 length: 16 amino acids. In nucleotides, the CDR3 is TGCGCCAGCAGCTTGGCCGGGACTAGTATTTACAATGAGCAGTTCTTC. Translation gives CASSLAGTSIYNEQFF.

This clonotype was counted between two and nine times. At one of its ends the junction is not consistent with the germline gene, which may arise from a read error. This chain connects TRBV6-5 to TRBJ1-2; 8 bases agree with TRBD1. The CDR3 totals 16 residues. CDR1 and CDR2 from the germline V gene are MNHEY and SVGAGI. CDR3 bases: TGTGCCAGCAGTCAGAAACCTGGATCAAGGACAGGGAGCTTTGCCTTC. Translation gives CASSQKPGSRTGSFAF.

Only a few counts were recorded for this clonotype. The CDR3 sequence is CATKTGQDFDEQYF. CDR3 bases: TGCGCCACTAAAACGGGACAGGACTTCGACGAGCAGTACTTC. The chain carries TRBV5-1 and TRBJ2-7; 8 positions agree with TRBD1. This CDR3 contains 14 residues. V trimming: 9 bases; J trimming: 5 bases; junction bases outside the gene matches: 13. CDR1 SGHRS and CDR2 YFSETQ come from the germline V gene. Filled out from reference TRBV5-1 and TRBJ2-7, the complete variable domain reads KAGVTQTPRYLIKTRGQQVTLSCSPISGHRSVSWYQQTPGQGLQFLFEYFSETQRNKGNFPGRFSGRQFSNSRSEMNVSTLELGDSALYLCATKTGQDFDEQYFGPGTRLTVT.